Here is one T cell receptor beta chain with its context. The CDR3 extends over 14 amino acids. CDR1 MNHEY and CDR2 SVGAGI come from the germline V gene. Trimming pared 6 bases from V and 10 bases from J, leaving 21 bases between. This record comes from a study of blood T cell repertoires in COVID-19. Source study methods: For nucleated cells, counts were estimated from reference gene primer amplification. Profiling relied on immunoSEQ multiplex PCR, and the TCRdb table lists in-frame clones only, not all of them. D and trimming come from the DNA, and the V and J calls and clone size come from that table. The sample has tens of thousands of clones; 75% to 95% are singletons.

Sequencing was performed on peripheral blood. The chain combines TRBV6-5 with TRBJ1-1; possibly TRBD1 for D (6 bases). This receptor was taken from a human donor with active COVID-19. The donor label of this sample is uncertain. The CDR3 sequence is CASSPAGASSGAFF. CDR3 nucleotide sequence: TGTGCCAGCAGCCCGGCGGGGGCCTCCTCTGGAGCTTTCTTT.